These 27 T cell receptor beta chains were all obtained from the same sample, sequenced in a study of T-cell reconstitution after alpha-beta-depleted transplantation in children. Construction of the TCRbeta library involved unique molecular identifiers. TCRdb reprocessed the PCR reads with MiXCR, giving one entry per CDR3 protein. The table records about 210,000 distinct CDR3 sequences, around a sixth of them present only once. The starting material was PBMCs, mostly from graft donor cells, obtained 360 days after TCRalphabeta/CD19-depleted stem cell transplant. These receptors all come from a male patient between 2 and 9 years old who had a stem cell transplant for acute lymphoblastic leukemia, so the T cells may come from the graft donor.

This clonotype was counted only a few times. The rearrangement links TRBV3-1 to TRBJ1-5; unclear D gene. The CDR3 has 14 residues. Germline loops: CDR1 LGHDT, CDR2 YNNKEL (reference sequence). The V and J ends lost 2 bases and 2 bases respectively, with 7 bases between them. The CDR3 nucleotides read TGTGCCAGCAGCCAAAACGGGGGCAATCAGCCCCAGCATTTT. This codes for CASSQNGGNQPQHF.

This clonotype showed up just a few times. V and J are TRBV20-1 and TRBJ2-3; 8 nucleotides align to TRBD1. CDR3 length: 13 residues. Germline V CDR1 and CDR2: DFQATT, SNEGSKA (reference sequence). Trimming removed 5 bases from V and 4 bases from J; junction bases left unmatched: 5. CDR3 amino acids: CSAGQGLSDTQYF. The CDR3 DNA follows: TGCAGTGCTGGACAGGGTCTCTCAGATACGCAGTATTTT.

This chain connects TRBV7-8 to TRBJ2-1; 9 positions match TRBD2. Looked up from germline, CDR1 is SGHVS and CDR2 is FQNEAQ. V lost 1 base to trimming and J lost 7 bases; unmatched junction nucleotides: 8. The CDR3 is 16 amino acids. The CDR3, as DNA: TGTGCCAGCAGCTTAGAAGCGGGAGGATGGAAGAATGAGCAGTTCTTC. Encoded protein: CASSLEAGGWKNEQFF.

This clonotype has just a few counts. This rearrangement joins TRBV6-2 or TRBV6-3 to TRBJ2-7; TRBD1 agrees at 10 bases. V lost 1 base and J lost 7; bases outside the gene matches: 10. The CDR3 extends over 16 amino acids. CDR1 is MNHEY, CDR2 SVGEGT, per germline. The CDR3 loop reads CASSYFGTGVVREQYF. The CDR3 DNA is TGTGCCAGCAGTTACTTTGGGACAGGGGTTGTTCGGGAGCAGTACTTC.

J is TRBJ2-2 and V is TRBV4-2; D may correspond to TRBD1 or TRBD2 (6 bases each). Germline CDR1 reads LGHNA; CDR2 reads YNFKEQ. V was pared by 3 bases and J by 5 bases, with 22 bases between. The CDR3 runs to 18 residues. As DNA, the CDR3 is TGTGCCAGCAGCCATTGGGGGGCCTCGGACGGCCGGACCGGGGAGCTGTTTTTT. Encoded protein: CASSHWGASDGRTGELFF.

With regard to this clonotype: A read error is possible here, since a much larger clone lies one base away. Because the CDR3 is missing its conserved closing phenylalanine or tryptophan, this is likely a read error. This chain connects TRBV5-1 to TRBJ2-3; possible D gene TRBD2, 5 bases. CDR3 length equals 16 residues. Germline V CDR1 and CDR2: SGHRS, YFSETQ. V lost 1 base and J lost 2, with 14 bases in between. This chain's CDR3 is CASSLKVEGDTDTQYY. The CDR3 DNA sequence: TGCGCCAGCAGCTTGAAGGTAGAGGGAGACACAGATACGCAGTATTAT.

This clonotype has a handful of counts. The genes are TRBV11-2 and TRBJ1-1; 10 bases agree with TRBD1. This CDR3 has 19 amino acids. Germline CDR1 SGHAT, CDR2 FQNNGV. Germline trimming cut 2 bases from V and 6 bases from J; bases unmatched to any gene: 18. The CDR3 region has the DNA TGTGCCAGCAGCTTAATAGGGTCCCTTGGGACAGGGGCGCGTGCTGAAGCTTTCTTT. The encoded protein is CASSLIGSLGTGARAEAFF.

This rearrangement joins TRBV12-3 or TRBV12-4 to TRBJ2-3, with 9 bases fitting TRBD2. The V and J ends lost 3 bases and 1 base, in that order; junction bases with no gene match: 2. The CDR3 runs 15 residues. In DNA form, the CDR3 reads TGTGCCAGCAGTTTCTCTAGCGGGGGCACAGATACGCAGTATTTT. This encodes CASSFSSGGTDTQYF.

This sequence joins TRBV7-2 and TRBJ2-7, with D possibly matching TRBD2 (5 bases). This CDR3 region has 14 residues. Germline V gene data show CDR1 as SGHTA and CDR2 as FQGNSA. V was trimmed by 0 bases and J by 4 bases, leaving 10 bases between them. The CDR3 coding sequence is TGTGCCAGCAGCTTAGCGAGGGAACTTTACGAGCAGTACTTC. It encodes CASSLARELYEQYF.

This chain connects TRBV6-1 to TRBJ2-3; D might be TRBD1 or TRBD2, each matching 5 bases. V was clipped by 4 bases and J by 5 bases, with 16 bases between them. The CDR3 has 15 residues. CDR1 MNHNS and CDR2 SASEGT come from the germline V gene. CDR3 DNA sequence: TGTGCCAGCAGTGCGGGACGCCCACACGAAGATACGCAGTATTTT. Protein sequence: CASSAGRPHEDTQYF.

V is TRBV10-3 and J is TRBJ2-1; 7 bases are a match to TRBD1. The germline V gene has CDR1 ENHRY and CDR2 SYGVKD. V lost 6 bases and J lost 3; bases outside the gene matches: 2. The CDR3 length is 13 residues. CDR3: CAISWDSYNEQFF. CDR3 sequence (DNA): TGTGCCATCAGCTGGGACAGCTACAATGAGCAGTTCTTC.

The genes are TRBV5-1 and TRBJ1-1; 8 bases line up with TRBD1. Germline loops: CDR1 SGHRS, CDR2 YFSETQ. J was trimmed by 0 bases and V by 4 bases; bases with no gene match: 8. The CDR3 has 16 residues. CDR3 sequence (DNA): TGCGCCAGCAGCCCGACAGGGGCCGGGGTGAACACTGAAGCTTTCTTT. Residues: CASSPTGAGVNTEAFF.

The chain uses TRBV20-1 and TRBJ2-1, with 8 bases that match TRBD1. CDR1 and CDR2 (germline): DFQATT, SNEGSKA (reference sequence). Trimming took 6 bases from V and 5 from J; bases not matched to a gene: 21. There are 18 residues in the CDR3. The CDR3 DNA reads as TGCAGTGCAAACGGACAGGGTGGGGCAGGGGGCGGTGACAATGAGCAGTTCTTC. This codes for CSANGQGGAGGGDNEQFF.

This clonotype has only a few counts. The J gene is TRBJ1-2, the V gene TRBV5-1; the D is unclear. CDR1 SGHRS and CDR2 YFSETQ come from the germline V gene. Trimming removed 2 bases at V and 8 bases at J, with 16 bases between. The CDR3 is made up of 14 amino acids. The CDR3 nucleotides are TGCGCCAGCAGCTTATTGGAAGCCGGAGGAGGCTACACCTTC. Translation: CASSLLEAGGGYTF.

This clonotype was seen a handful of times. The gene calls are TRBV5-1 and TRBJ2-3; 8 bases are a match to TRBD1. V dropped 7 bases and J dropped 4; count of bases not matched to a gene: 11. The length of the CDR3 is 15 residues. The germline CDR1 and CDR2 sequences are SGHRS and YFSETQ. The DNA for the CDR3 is TGCGCCAGCCAGGCCCTTCAGGGGGCGGCAGATACGCAGTATTTT. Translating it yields CASQALQGAADTQYF.

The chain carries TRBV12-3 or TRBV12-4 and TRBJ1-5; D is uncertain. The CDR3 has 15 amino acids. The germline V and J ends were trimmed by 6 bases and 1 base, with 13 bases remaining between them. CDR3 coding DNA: TGTGCCAGCAGGTTCCAGGTCGACAGCAATCAGCCCCAGCATTTT. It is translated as CASRFQVDSNQPQHF.

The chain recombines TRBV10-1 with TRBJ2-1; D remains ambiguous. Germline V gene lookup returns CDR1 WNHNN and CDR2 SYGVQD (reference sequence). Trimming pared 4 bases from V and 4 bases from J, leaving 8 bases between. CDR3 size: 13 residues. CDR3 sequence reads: CASSGTMYNEQFF. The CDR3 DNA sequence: TGCGCCAGCAGTGGCACTATGTACAATGAGCAGTTCTTC.

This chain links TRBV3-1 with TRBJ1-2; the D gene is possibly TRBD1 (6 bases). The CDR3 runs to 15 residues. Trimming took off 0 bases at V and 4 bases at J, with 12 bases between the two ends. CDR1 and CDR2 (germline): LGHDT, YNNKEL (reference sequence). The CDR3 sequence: CASSQDRGGIYGYTF. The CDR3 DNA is TGTGCCAGCAGCCAAGATCGAGGGGGTATCTATGGCTACACCTTC.

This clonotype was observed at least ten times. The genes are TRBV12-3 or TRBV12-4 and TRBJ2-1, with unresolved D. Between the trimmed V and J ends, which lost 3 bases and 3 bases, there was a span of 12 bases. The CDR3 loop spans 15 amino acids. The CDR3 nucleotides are TGTGCCAGCAGTTTCCCCGAGGCACTCTACAATGAGCAGTTCTTC. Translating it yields CASSFPEALYNEQFF.

CDR3 sequence reads: CASSYSTDNEQFF. The CDR3 DNA reads TGTGCCAGCAGTTACTCCACAGACAATGAGCAGTTCTTC. The V gene is TRBV6-5, the J gene TRBJ2-1; D is uncertain. CDR3 size: 13 residues. Germline V gives CDR1 MNHEY, CDR2 SVGAGI. Trimming cost V 0 bases and J 5 bases, with 5 bases left between them.

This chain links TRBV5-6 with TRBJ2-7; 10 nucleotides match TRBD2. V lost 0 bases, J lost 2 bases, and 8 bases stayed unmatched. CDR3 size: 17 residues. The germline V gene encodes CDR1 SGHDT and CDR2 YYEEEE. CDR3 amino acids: CASSLARLGLAAYEQYF. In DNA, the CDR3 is TGTGCCAGCAGCTTGGCCCGTCTCGGACTAGCGGCCTACGAGCAGTACTTC. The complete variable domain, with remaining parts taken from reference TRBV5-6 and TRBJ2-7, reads DAGVTQSPTHLIKTRGQQVTLRCSPKSGHDTVSWYQQALGQGPQFIFQYYEEEERQRGNFPDRFSGHQFPNYSSELNVNALLLGDSALYLCASSLARLGLAAYEQYFGPGTRLTVT.

The CDR3, as DNA: TGTGCCAGCACCCAAGCGGGACCCTCCTACAATGAGCAGTTCTTC. Protein sequence: CASTQAGPSYNEQFF. The gene calls are TRBV7-9 and TRBJ2-1; 7 bases agree with TRBD2. J lost 0 bases, V lost 7 bases, and 6 bases had no gene match. Looked up from germline, CDR1 is SEHNR and CDR2 is FQNEAQ (reference sequence). The CDR3 has 15 amino acids. The variable domain in full, completed from reference TRBV7-9 and TRBJ2-1, reads DTGVSQNPRHKITKRGQNVTFRCDPISEHNRLYWYRQTLGQGPEFLTYFQNEAQLEKSRLLSDRFSAERPKGSFSTLEIQRTEQGDSAMYLCASTQAGPSYNEQFFGPGTRLTVL.

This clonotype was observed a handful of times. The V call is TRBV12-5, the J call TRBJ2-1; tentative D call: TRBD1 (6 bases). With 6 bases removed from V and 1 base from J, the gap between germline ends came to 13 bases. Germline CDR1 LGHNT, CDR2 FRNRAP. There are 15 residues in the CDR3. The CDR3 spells CASGLTGSSYNEQFF. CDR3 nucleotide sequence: TGTGCTAGTGGCCTCACAGGGAGTTCCTACAATGAGCAGTTCTTC.

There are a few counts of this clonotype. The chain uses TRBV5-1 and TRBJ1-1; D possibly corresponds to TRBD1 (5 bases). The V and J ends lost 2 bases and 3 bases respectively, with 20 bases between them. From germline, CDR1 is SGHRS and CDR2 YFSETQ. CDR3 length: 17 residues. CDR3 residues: CASSFIPSGEGYTEAFF. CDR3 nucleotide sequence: TGCGCCAGCAGCTTTATTCCTAGTGGAGAGGGGTACACTGAAGCTTTCTTT.

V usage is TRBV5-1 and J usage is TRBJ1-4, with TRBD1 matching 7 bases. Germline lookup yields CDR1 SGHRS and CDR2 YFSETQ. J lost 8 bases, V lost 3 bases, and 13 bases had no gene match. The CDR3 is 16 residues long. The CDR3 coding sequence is TGCGCCAGCAGCTCTCTTACTGGGGACAGTCCGGAAAAACTGTTTTTT. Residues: CASSSLTGDSPEKLFF.

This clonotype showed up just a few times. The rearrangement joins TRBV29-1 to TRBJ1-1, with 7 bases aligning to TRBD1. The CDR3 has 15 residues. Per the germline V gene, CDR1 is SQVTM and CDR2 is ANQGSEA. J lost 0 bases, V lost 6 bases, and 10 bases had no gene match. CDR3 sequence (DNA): TGCAGCGTACCCTGGGACAGCCCCATGAACACTGAAGCTTTCTTT. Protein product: CSVPWDSPMNTEAFF. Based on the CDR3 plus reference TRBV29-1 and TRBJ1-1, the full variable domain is SAVISQKPSRDICQRGTSLTIQCQVDSQVTMMFWYRQQPGQSLTLIATANQGSEATYESGFVIDKFPISRPNLTFSTLTVSNMSPEDSSIYLCSVPWDSPMNTEAFFGQGTRLTVV.

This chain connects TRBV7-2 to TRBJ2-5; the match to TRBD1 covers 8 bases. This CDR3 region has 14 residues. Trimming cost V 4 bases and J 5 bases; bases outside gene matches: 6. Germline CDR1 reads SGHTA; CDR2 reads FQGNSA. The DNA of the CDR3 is TGTGCCAGCAGCTATGACAGGGGTCGGGAGACCCAGTACTTC. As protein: CASSYDRGRETQYF.